The 31 T cell receptor beta chains below were found in one sample sequenced in a study of T cell responses to AZD1222 COVID-19 vaccine. The assay was immunoSEQ multiplex PCR, and TCRdb's table has in-frame clones only and misses some. This table has approximately 92,000 clones, roughly 88% appearing once. This sample comprised peripheral blood, obtained on day 0 of AZD1222 vaccination. The receptors derive from an adult in good health.

Only one count was recorded for this clone. CDR3 DNA: TGTGCCAGCAGTGAACAGGGGCAAGGCTACACCTTC. Protein: CASSEQGQGYTF. The rearrangement links TRBV6-1 to TRBJ1-2; D possibly corresponds to TRBD1 (6 bases). Trimming pared 2 bases from V and 8 bases from J, leaving 9 bases between. Per the germline V gene, CDR1 is MNHNS and CDR2 is SASEGT. There are 12 residues in the CDR3.

This chain connects TRBV3-1 (or the pseudogene TRBV3-2) to TRBJ2-5; no clear D gene. V lost 6 bases to trimming and J lost 4 bases, with 21 bases between them. The CDR3 consists of 16 residues. CDR1 is LGHDT and CDR2 is YNNKEL in the germline V gene (reference sequence). CDR3 coding DNA: TGTGCCAGCAGTCACAAGGTGGCTAGTGTTAGAGAGACCCAGTACTTC. This encodes CASSHKVASVRETQYF.

This chain connects TRBV9 to TRBJ2-3, with D unresolved. Trimming cost V 2 bases and J 1 base, with 5 bases left between them. This CDR3 region has 13 residues. Germline assignment: CDR1 SGDLS and CDR2 YYNGEE. CDR3 amino acids: CASSVFRTDTQYF. In nucleotides, the CDR3 is TGTGCCAGCAGCGTCTTTCGCACAGATACGCAGTATTTT.

The chain employs TRBV19 and TRBJ2-3; 7 bases align to TRBD2. Germline values: CDR1 LNHDA, CDR2 SQIVND (reference sequence). J gave up 4 bases and V 5 bases, and 12 bases lay outside the gene matches. CDR3 length: 16 residues. This chain's CDR3 is CASSASYLAAPDTQYF. The CDR3 nucleotides read TGTGCCAGTAGTGCCTCTTATCTAGCGGCACCAGATACGCAGTATTTT.

In this sample, this clone turned up once. V usage is TRBV4-1 and J usage is TRBJ1-5; D might be TRBD1 (5 bases). The CDR3 is 17 residues long. V shed 1 base and J shed 3 bases, with 16 bases lying between them. The germline V gene has CDR1 MGHRA and CDR2 YSYEKL. CDR3 DNA: TGCGCCAGCAGCCAAGTGGCGACCGGGGGAAACAATCAGCCCCAGCATTTT. It codes for CASSQVATGGNNQPQHF.

V gene TRBV14 combines with J gene TRBJ1-1; no definite D call. Germline V gives CDR1 SGHDN, CDR2 FVKESK. This CDR3 has 13 amino acids. Between the trimmed V and J ends, which lost 5 bases and 2 bases, there was a span of 9 bases. The CDR3 reads CASSSGFNTEAFF. The CDR3 DNA follows: TGTGCCAGCAGCTCGGGCTTCAACACTGAAGCTTTCTTT.

The rearrangement links TRBV28 to TRBJ1-5, with D maybe TRBD1 (5 bases). Germline V gene lookup returns CDR1 MDHEN and CDR2 SYDVKM. V lost 7 bases, J lost 0 bases, and 19 bases lay in between. CDR3 length: 17 amino acids. This chain's CDR3 is CASIGADSSHSNQPQHF. CDR3 nucleotides: TGTGCCAGCATAGGGGCAGACAGTTCCCATAGCAATCAGCCCCAGCATTTT.

The V and J genes are TRBV6-2 or TRBV6-3 and TRBJ1-1; D is unclear. The germline gives CDR1 MNHEY, CDR2 SVGEGT. This CDR3 is built from 13 residues. V was clipped by 5 bases and J by 1 base, with 8 bases between them. The CDR3 DNA reads as TGTGCCAGCAGTGGATCTCAGAACACTGAAGCTTTCTTT. The encoded protein is CASSGSQNTEAFF.

The rearrangement uses TRBV28 and TRBJ1-2, with 7 bases fitting TRBD1. V was pared by 5 bases and J by 4 bases, with 13 bases of the junction left unmatched. Germline values: CDR1 MDHEN, CDR2 SYDVKM. This CDR3 is 16 amino acids long. CDR3 DNA: TGTGCCAGCAGTCTACTGACCGGGACAGCTTCCTATGGCTACACCTTC. It yields the protein CASSLLTGTASYGYTF.

The chain couples TRBV24-1 to TRBJ2-3; 11 nucleotides agree with TRBD1. CDR3 length: 18 residues. The junction had 9 bases not matched to a gene; V was cut back by 5 bases and J by 0 bases. Germline CDR1 is KGHDR and CDR2 is SFDVKD. In DNA, the CDR3 is TGTGCCACCAGTGGGGGGACAGGGGGAAATCCTAGCACAGATACGCAGTATTTT. Protein product: CATSGGTGGNPSTDTQYF.

The chain combines TRBV7-6 with TRBJ1-2; TRBD1 aligns across 11 bases. The germline V gene encodes CDR1 SGHVS and CDR2 FNYEAQ. V shed 5 bases and J 1 base; nucleotides not matched to a gene: 3. This CDR3 is 15 amino acids long. The CDR3 sequence: CASSRGTGGNYGYTF. The CDR3 region has the DNA TGTGCCAGCAGCCGAGGGACAGGGGGTAACTATGGCTACACCTTC. The full variable domain, rest sourced from reference TRBV7-6 and TRBJ1-2, is GAGVSQSPRYKVTKRGQDVALRCDPISGHVSLYWYRQALGQGPEFLTYFNYEAQQDKSGLPNDRFSAERPEGSISTLTIQRTEQRDSAMYRCASSRGTGGNYGYTFGSGTRLTVV.

A few counts support this clone. V usage is TRBV6-5 and J usage is TRBJ1-5; D is undetermined. Germline V CDR1 and CDR2: MNHEY, SVGAGI. The length of the CDR3 is 14 residues. Trimming removed 6 bases from V and 3 bases from J, with 12 bases in between. Written as DNA, the CDR3 is TGTGCCAGCAGACCAAGTTATTACAATCAGCCCCAGCATTTT. The encoded protein is CASRPSYYNQPQHF.

This clone was counted between two and nine times. CDR3 bases: TGTGCCAGTTCGGGGCAGGTAGCCAATTCACCCCTCCACTTT. Protein sequence: CASSGQVANSPLHF. The chain couples TRBV9 to TRBJ1-6; TRBD1 might be the D (5 bases). Per the germline V gene, CDR1 is SGDLS and CDR2 is YYNGEE. This CDR3 region has 14 residues. The V end lost 8 bases, the J end lost 7 bases, and 16 bases lay between the germline ends.

Here the CDR3 reads CASSLRVDTQYF. The CDR3 DNA follows: TGTGCCAGCAGTTTAAGGGTAGATACGCAGTATTTT. The chain carries TRBV12-3 or TRBV12-4 and TRBJ2-3; no definite D call. The length of the CDR3 is 12 residues. V lost 2 bases and J 5 bases, leaving 5 bases between the germline ends.

The genes are TRBV19 and TRBJ1-2; the D is unclear. The germline V and J ends were trimmed by 7 bases and 5 bases, with 20 bases remaining between them. Germline V lookup: CDR1 LNHDA, CDR2 SQIVND (reference sequence). CDR3 length: 15 residues. The CDR3 nucleotides read TGTGCCAGTAACCTCGGACGGAGGGAGGAATATGGCTACACCTTC. Translated, it gives CASNLGRREEYGYTF. Filled out from reference TRBV19 and TRBJ1-2, the complete variable domain reads DGGITQSPKYLFRKEGQNVTLSCEQNLNHDAMYWYRQDPGQGLRLIYYSQIVNDFQKGDIAEGYSVSREKKESFPLTVTSAQKNPTAFYLCASNLGRREEYGYTFGSGTRLTVV.

J is TRBJ1-1 and V is TRBV5-4, with no clear D. The germline CDR1 and CDR2 sequences are SGHNT and YYREEE (reference sequence). The CDR3 runs 15 residues. Trimming removed 0 bases at V and 1 base at J, with 10 bases between. In DNA form, the CDR3 reads TGTGCCAGCAGCTTGGTAATGCTGCAGAACACTGAAGCTTTCTTT. This translates into CASSLVMLQNTEAFF.

This clone occurred a few times. The chain employs TRBV12-5 and TRBJ2-1; TRBD1 matches at 10 bases. CDR3 length equals 15 residues. Per the germline V gene, CDR1 is LGHNT and CDR2 is FRNRAP. V shed 1 base and J 3 bases; nucleotides not matched to a gene: 0. The CDR3 loop reads CASGLGTGGYNEQFF. For the CDR3, the DNA is TGTGCTAGTGGTTTGGGGACAGGGGGCTACAATGAGCAGTTCTTC.

The gene calls are TRBV6-2 or TRBV6-3 and TRBJ2-7; D unresolved. The germline V and J ends were trimmed by 0 bases and 3 bases, with 9 bases remaining between them. The CDR3 extends over 14 amino acids. The germline V gene has CDR1 MNHEY and CDR2 SVGEGT. CDR3 region: CASSYSQLRYEQYF. CDR3 coding DNA: TGTGCCAGCAGTTACTCCCAACTGCGCTACGAGCAGTACTTC.

The chain has TRBV19 and TRBJ2-6; D uncertain. V was shortened by 4 bases and J by 4 bases, with 11 bases between the two germline ends. Germline V gene data show CDR1 as LNHDA and CDR2 as SQIVND (reference sequence). The CDR3 is 15 residues long. The DNA of the CDR3 is TGTGCCAGTAGTAACCAGGATGCGGGGGCCAACGTCCTGACTTTC. Translation: CASSNQDAGANVLTF.

The chain couples TRBV7-2 to TRBJ1-5; D gene ambiguous. Germline V gene sequence: CDR1 SGHTA, CDR2 FQGNSA. The CDR3 runs 15 residues. V was clipped by 1 base and J by 0 bases, with 7 bases between them. The CDR3 nucleotides read TGTGCCAGCAGCTTAGGGGGTGTTAGCAATCAGCCCCAGCATTTT. Encoded protein: CASSLGGVSNQPQHF.

The chain couples TRBV7-4 to TRBJ1-3; a possible D gene is TRBD1 (5 bases). Germline CDR1 is SGHVT and CDR2 is SQSDAQ. V was pared by 10 bases and J by 4 bases, with 17 bases between. CDR3 size: 14 residues. In nucleotides, the CDR3 is TGTGCCACCGCGGGGGTTAGCTCCGGAAACACCATATATTTT. It translates to CATAGVSSGNTIYF.

Here the CDR3 DNA reads TGCGCCAGCAGCGCGACAGGAAGGTACGAGACCCAGTACTTC. Encoded protein: CASSATGRYETQYF. The rearrangement joins TRBV5-1 to TRBJ2-5; possibly TRBD1 for D (6 bases). CDR1 is SGHRS and CDR2 is YFSETQ in the germline V gene. The V end was cut by 4 bases, the J end by 5 bases, with 15 bases between. The CDR3 consists of 14 residues.

The V and J genes are TRBV5-4 and TRBJ2-2; 11 bases align to TRBD2. The CDR3 runs 16 residues. After removal of 1 base from V and 4 bases from J, the junction contained 3 bases not matched to a gene. Germline lookup yields CDR1 SGHNT and CDR2 YYREEE (reference sequence). This CDR3 reads CASSLMLAGGTGELFF. CDR3 bases: TGTGCCAGCAGCTTGATGCTAGCGGGGGGCACCGGGGAGCTGTTTTTT. The full variable domain, rest sourced from reference TRBV5-4 and TRBJ2-2, is ETGVTQSPTHLIKTRGQQVTLRCSSQSGHNTVSWYQQALGQGPQFIFQYYREEENGRGNFPPRFSGLQFPNYSSELNVNALELDDSALYLCASSLMLAGGTGELFFGEGSRLTVL.

This clone was detected only once. The chain couples TRBV4-2 to TRBJ1-3; D might be TRBD1 (6 bases). Trimming pared 2 bases from V and 0 bases from J, leaving 11 bases between. The CDR3 has 16 residues. Germline V gene lookup returns CDR1 LGHNA and CDR2 YNFKEQ. The CDR3 sequence is CASSQLDRLSGNTIYF. DNA for the CDR3: TGTGCCAGCAGCCAACTGGACAGACTCTCTGGAAACACCATATATTTT.

This clone was counted a single time. The chain carries TRBV9 and TRBJ2-2; either TRBD1 or TRBD2 may fit D (6 bases each). V was pared by 1 base and J by 3 bases, with 16 bases between. The CDR3 loop spans 17 amino acids. Germline V lookup: CDR1 SGDLS, CDR2 YYNGEE. The CDR3 region has the DNA TGTGCCAGCAGCGTAAACAGTTGGGGGGCCGACACCGGGGAGCTGTTTTTT. As protein: CASSVNSWGADTGELFF. The full variable domain, with the rest looked up from reference TRBV9 and TRBJ2-2, is DSGVTQTPKHLITATGQRVTLRCSPRSGDLSVYWYQQSLDQGLQFLIQYYNGEERAKGNILERFSAQQFPDLHSELNLSSLELGDSALYFCASSVNSWGADTGELFFGEGSRLTVL.

This clone was seen a single time. This chain links TRBV6-2 or TRBV6-3 with TRBJ2-3; no clear D gene. CDR1 and CDR2 (germline): MNHEY, SVGEGT. The CDR3 length is 16 residues. The ends were cut back, 6 bases at V and 3 bases at J, with 19 bases in the middle. The CDR3 loop reads CASSPHYSSPTDTQYF. Here the CDR3 DNA reads TGTGCCAGCAGCCCCCATTACAGTTCGCCGACAGATACGCAGTATTTT.

V and J are TRBV10-3 and TRBJ1-1; TRBD1 aligns across 12 bases. This CDR3 contains 15 residues. CDR1 is ENHRY and CDR2 is SYGVKD in the germline V gene. The J segment lost 0 bases and the V segment lost 6 bases, leaving 2 bases of the junction unmatched. CDR3 residues: CAIRGTGGMNTEAFF. In DNA, the CDR3 is TGTGCCATCAGAGGGACAGGGGGCATGAACACTGAAGCTTTCTTT.

This chain links TRBV7-8 with TRBJ1-2; the match to TRBD1 covers 7 bases. Unmatched junction bases numbered 5, after V lost 5 bases and J lost 5 bases. From germline, CDR1 is SGHVS and CDR2 FQNEAQ. The CDR3 is 13 amino acids. This CDR3 is CASSRQTGYGYTF. The CDR3 DNA reads as TGTGCCAGCAGCCGCCAGACAGGGTATGGCTACACCTTC.

The gene calls are TRBV15 and TRBJ1-1; D gene uncertain. Germline assignment: CDR1 LNHNV and CDR2 YYDKDF (reference sequence). The CDR3 is 13 amino acids. V shed 0 bases and J shed 1 base, with 3 bases lying between them. This CDR3 reads CATSRDPNTEAFF. The CDR3, as DNA: TGTGCCACCAGCAGAGATCCGAACACTGAAGCTTTCTTT. Full variable domain (outside the CDR3, taken from reference TRBV15 and TRBJ1-1): DAMVIQNPRYQVTQFGKPVTLSCSQTLNHNVMYWYQQKSSQAPKLLFHYYDKDFNNEADTPDNFQSRRPNTSFCFLDIRSPGLGDTAMYLCATSRDPNTEAFFGQGTRLTVV.

The rearrangement uses TRBV6-6 and TRBJ1-5; TRBD1 aligns across 7 bases. This CDR3 has 15 residues. Per the germline V gene, CDR1 is MNHNY and CDR2 is SVGAGI (reference sequence). After removal of 6 bases from V and 7 bases from J, the junction contained 12 bases not matched to a gene. CDR3 in amino acids: CASRQQQGSWQPQHF. CDR3 nucleotides: TGTGCCAGCAGACAACAACAGGGGTCCTGGCAGCCCCAGCATTTT.

The chain employs TRBV3-1 (or the pseudogene TRBV3-2) and TRBJ2-7, with 7 nucleotides matching TRBD2. The germline V gene has CDR1 LGHDT and CDR2 YNNKEL (reference sequence). The CDR3 has 17 residues. Germline trimming cut 4 bases from V and 3 bases from J; bases unmatched to any gene: 15. The CDR3 sequence is CASSPPIGGGGGYEQYF. The CDR3 DNA is TGTGCCAGCAGCCCGCCTATAGGCGGGGGAGGAGGCTACGAGCAGTACTTC.